This T cell receptor (beta chain) came from a study of T-cell memory formation after mild COVID-19. Study-wide results and limits: Memory cells collected pre-infection included some clones that later responded, suggesting cross-reactive memory joined. A second wave of clones peaked on day 37, and their SARS-CoV-2 specificity went unconfirmed. A second wave expanding day 15 to 37 was CD4+-biased; contracting clones were balanced.

Germline CDR1 DFQATT, CDR2 SNEGSKA (reference sequence). The CDR3 is 14 residues long. V lost 1 base, J lost 5 bases, and 14 bases lay in between. This clonotype came up a few times. Its matching antigen is unknown. TCR alpha and TCR beta cDNA libraries with sample barcodes and UMIs came from 5'RACE using constant-segment primers. In TCRdb, the 5' RACE reads were re-called with MiXCR into one record per CDR3 protein. The sample lists about half a million distinct CDR3 sequences, about 20% occurring once. The clonotype comes from an adult woman who had mild COVID-19 (a few samples of this study predate the infection). Cell type and time point are not known. Sequencing was carried out using PBMCs or a T cell subset sorted from them (not recorded which). The rearrangement links TRBV20-1 to TRBJ1-1; the D gene is possibly TRBD1 (6 bases). The CDR3 is CSARVGGQWTEAFF. Written as DNA, the CDR3 is TGCAGTGCTAGAGTGGGGGGGCAGTGGACTGAAGCTTTCTTT.